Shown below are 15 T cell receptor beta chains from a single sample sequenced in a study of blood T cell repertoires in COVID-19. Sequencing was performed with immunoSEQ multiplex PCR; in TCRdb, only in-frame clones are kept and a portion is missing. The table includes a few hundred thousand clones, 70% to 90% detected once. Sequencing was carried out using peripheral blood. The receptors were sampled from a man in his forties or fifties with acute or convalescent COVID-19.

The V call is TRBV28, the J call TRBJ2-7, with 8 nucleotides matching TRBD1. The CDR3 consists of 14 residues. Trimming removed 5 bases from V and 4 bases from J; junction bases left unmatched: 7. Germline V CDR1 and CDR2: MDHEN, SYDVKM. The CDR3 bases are TGTGCCAGCAGTGACAGACAGGGGAGGTACGAGCAGTACTTC. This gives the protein CASSDRQGRYEQYF.

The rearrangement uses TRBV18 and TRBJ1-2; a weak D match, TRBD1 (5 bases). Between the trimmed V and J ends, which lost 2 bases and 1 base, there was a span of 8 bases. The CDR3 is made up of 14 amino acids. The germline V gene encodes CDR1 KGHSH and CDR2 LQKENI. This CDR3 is CASSPDSFNYGYTF. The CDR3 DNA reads TGTGCCAGCTCACCAGACAGCTTTAACTATGGCTACACCTTC.

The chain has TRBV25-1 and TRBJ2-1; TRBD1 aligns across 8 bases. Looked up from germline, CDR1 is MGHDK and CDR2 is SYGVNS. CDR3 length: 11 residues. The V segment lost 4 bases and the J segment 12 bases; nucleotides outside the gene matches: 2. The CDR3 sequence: CASSAGGWQFF. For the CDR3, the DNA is TGTGCCAGCAGTGCAGGGGGCTGGCAGTTCTTC.

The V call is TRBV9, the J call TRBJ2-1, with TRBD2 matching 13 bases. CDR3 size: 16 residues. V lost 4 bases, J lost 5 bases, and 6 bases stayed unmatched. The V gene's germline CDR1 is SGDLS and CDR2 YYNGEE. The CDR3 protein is CASSPRLAGGHNEQFF. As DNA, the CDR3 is TGTGCCAGCAGCCCACGACTAGCGGGGGGCCACAATGAGCAGTTCTTC. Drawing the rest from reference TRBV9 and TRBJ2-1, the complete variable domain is DSGVTQTPKHLITATGQRVTLRCSPRSGDLSVYWYQQSLDQGLQFLIQYYNGEERAKGNILERFSAQQFPDLHSELNLSSLELGDSALYFCASSPRLAGGHNEQFFGPGTRLTVL.

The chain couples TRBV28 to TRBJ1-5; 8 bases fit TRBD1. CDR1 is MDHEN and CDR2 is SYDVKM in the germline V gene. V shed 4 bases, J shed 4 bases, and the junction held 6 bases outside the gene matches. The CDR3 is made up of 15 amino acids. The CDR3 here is CASSSRGPRNQPQHF. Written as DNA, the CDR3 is TGTGCCAGCAGTTCCAGGGGGCCGAGGAATCAGCCCCAGCATTTT.

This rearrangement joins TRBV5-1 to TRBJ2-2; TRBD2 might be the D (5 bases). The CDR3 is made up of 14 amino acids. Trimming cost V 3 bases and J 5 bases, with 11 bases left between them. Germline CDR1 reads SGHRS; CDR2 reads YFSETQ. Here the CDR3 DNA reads TGCGCCAGCAGCTCCCCCGGGGAGACCGGGGAGCTGTTTTTT. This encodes CASSSPGETGELFF.

CDR3 nucleotides: TGTGCCAGCAGTTCCAGGGGTGGAATCACCGGGGAGCTGTTTTTT. Amino acids: CASSSRGGITGELFF. The chain links TRBV2 to TRBJ2-2, with D possibly TRBD1 on 6 matching bases. This CDR3 contains 15 residues. V lost 5 bases and J lost 4, with 14 bases in between. Germline lookup yields CDR1 SNHLY and CDR2 FYNNEI. Full variable domain (rest looked up from reference TRBV2 and TRBJ2-2): EPEVTQTPSHQVTQMGQEVILRCVPISNHLYFYWYRQILGQKVEFLVSFYNNEISEKSEIFDDQFSVERPDGSNFTLKIRSTKLEDSAMYFCASSSRGGITGELFFGEGSRLTVL.

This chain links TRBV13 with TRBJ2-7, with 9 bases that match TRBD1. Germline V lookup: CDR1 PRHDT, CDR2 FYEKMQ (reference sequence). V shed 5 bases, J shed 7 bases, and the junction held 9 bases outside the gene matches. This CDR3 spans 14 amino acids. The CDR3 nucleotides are TGTGCCAGCAGCCCGCGGACAGGGGCCGGGGAGCAGTACTTC. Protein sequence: CASSPRTGAGEQYF.

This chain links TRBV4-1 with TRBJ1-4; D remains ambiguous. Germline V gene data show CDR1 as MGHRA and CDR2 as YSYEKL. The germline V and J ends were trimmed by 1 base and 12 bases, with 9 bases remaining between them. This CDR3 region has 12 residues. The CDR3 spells CASSQGYMELFF. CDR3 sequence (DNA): TGCGCCAGCAGCCAAGGGTACATGGAACTGTTTTTT.

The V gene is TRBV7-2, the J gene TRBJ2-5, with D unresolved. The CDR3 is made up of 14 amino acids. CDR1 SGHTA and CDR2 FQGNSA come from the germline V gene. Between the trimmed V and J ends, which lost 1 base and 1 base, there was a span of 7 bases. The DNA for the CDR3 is TGTGCCAGCAGCTTAGGCAGAACCCAAGAGACCCAGTACTTC. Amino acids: CASSLGRTQETQYF.

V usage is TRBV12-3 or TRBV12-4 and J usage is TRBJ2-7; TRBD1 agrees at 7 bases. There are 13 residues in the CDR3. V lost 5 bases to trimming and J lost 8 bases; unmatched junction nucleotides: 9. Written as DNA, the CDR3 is TGTGCCAGCAGTGCACGCCGGGACAGCCAGCAGTACTTC. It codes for CASSARRDSQQYF.

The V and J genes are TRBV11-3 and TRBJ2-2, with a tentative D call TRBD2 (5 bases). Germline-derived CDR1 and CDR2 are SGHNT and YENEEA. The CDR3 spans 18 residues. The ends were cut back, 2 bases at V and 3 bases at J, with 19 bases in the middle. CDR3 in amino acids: CASSLPPPSSNYTGELFF. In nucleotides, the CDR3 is TGTGCCAGCAGCTTACCCCCCCCTTCTAGCAACTACACCGGGGAGCTGTTTTTT.

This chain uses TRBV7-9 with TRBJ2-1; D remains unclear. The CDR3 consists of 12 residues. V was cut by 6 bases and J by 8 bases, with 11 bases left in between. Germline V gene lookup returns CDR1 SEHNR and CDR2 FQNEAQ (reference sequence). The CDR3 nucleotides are TGTGCCAGCAGACCGTTGGGCGATGAGCAGTTCTTC. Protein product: CASRPLGDEQFF.

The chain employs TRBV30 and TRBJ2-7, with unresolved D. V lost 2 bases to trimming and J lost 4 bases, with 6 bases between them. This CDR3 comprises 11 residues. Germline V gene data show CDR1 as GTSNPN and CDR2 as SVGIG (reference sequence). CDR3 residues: CAWSSRYEQYF. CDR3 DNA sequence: TGTGCCTGGAGTTCCCGGTACGAGCAGTACTTC.

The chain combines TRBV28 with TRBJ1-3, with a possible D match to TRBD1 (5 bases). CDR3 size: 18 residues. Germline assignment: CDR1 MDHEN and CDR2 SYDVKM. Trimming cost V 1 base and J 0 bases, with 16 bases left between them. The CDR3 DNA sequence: TGTGCCAGCAGTTTATACTCACTGGGGCCCCACTCTGGAAACACCATATATTTT. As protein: CASSLYSLGPHSGNTIYF. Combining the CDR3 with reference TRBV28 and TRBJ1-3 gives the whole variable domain DVKVTQSSRYLVKRTGEKVFLECVQDMDHENMFWYRQDPGLGLRLIYFSYDVKMKEKGDIPEGYSVSREKKERFSLILESASTNQTSMYLCASSLYSLGPHSGNTIYFGEGSWLTVV.